This TCR beta chain was recorded in a study of cytomegalovirus exposure and HLA in healthy donors. On the study more broadly: Earlier findings included nearly 120 million unique TCR beta sequences obtained from about 180 million T cells. Whole-study findings and limits: Upon later analysis, HLA-associated TCR beta chains proved more clonally expanded than other, equally common chains. Some V segments (TRBV6-2 and TRBV6-3 among them) were excluded as indistinguishable.

The table lists this clone with a few counts. What it binds is unknown. Amplification used 60 Vbeta primers and 13 Jbeta primers. Libraries were prepared by immunoSEQ multiplex PCR; TCRdb keeps only in-frame clonotypes and omits some of them. The sample has 85,000 to 100,000 clones; 78% are singletons. Germline-derived CDR1 and CDR2 are WSHSY and SAAADI. Trimming took 4 bases from V and 1 from J, leaving 10 bases between them. The length of the CDR3 is 14 residues. The receptor was isolated from a woman aged 55-69 years in good health and CMV-seronegative. Material for sequencing was PBMCs. V is TRBV10-2 and J is TRBJ1-1, with D perhaps TRBD1 (6 bases). The CDR3 DNA sequence: TGCGCCAGCAGTGTCGGACAGTCGAACACTGAAGCTTTCTTT. Protein: CASSVGQSNTEAFF.